This TCR beta chain came from a study of blood T cell repertoires in COVID-19. As for the study in general: The United States, Italy and Spain supplied acute and convalescent COVID-19 samples.

Profiling relied on immunoSEQ multiplex PCR, and the TCRdb table lists in-frame clones only, not all of them. The repertoire holds some 270,000 clones, with approximately 89% as singletons. The CDR3 has 15 amino acids. Trimming cost V 1 base and J 8 bases, with 15 bases left between them. Germline-derived CDR1 and CDR2 are SGHRS and YFSETQ. This TCR derives from a woman aged 40 to 50 who had been exposed to COVID-19. The J gene is TRBJ1-4, the V gene TRBV5-1, with D perhaps matching TRBD1 (6 bases). Input material: PBMCs or T cells enriched from blood (not recorded which). The CDR3 nucleotides read TGCGCCAGCAGCTTGACAGGGAGAGACCCGGAAAAACTGTTTTTT. It yields the protein CASSLTGRDPEKLFF.